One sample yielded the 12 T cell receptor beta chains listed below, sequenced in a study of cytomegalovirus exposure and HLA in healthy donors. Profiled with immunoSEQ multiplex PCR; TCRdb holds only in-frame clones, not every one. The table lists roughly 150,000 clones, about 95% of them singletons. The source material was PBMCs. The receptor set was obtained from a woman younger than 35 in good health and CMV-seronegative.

As DNA, the CDR3 is TGTGCCAGCACTCAAACAGCCCATCCGTACGAGCAGTACTTC. Amino acids: CASTQTAHPYEQYF. This chain uses TRBV6-1 with TRBJ2-7, with D unclear. CDR1 is MNHNS, CDR2 SASEGT, per germline. This CDR3 region has 14 residues. Trimming removed 7 bases at V and 4 bases at J, with 17 bases between.

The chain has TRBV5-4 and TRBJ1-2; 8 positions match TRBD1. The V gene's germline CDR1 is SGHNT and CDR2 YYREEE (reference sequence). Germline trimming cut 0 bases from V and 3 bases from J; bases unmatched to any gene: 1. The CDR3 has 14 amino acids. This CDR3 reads CASSLARGHYGYTF. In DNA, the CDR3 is TGTGCCAGCAGCTTGGCCAGGGGGCACTATGGCTACACCTTC.

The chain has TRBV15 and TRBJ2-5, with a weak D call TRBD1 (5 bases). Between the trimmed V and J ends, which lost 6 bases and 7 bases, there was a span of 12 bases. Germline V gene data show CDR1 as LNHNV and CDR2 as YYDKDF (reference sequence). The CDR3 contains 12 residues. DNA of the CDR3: TGTGCCACCAGGCGAGATAGGGGGACCCAGTACTTC. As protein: CATRRDRGTQYF.

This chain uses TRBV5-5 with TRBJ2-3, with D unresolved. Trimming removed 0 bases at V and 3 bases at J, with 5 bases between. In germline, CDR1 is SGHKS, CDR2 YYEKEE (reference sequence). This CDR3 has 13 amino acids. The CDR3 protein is CASSLGATDTQYF. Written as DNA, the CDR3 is TGTGCCAGCAGCTTGGGGGCTACAGATACGCAGTATTTT. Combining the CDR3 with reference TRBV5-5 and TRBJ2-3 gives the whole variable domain DAGVTQSPTHLIKTRGQQVTLRCSPISGHKSVSWYQQVLGQGPQFIFQYYEKEERGRGNFPDRFSARQFPNYSSELNVNALLLGDSALYLCASSLGATDTQYFGPGTRLTVL.

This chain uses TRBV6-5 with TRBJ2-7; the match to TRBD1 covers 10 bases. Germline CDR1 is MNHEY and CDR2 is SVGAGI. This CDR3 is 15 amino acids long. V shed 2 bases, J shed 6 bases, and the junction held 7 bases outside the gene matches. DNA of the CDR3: TGTGCCAGCAGTTACCGGGACAGGGGTGAGTTCGAGCAGTACTTC. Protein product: CASSYRDRGEFEQYF.

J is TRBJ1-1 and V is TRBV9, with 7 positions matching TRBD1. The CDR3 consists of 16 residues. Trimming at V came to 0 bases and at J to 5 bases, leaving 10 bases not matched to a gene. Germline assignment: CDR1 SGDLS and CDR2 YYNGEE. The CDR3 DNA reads TGTGCCAGCAGCGTAGGTCTCAACAGGGGAGAGACTGAAGCTTTCTTT. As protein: CASSVGLNRGETEAFF.

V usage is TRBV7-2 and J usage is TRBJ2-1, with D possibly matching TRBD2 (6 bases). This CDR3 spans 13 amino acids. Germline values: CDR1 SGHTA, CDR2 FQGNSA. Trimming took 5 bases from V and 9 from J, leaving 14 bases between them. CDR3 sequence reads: CASSPGWGLEQFF. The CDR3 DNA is TGTGCCAGCAGCCCAGGCTGGGGACTTGAGCAGTTCTTC.

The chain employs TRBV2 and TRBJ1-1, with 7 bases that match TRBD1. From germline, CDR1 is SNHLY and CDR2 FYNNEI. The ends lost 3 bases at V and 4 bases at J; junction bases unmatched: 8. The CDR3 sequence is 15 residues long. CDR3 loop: CASSDRGISGTEAFF. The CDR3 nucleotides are TGTGCCAGCAGTGACAGGGGGATTTCGGGCACTGAAGCTTTCTTT.

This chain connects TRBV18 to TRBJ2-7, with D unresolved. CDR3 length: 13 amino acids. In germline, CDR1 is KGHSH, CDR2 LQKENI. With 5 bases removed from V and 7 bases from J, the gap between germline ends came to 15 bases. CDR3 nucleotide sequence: TGTGCCAGCTCATCGTACAGTATCTCAGAGCAGTACTTC. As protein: CASSSYSISEQYF.

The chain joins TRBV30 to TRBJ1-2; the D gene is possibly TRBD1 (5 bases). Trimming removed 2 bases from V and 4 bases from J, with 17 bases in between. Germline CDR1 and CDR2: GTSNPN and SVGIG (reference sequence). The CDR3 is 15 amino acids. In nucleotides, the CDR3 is TGTGCCTGGAGTCTCCTAGGGGCGGCCTTCTATGGCTACACCTTC. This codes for CAWSLLGAAFYGYTF.

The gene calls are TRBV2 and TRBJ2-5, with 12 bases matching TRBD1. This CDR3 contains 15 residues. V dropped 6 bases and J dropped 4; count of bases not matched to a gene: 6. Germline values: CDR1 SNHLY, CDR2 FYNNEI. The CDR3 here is CASRGQGADGETQYF. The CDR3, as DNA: TGTGCCAGCAGGGGACAGGGGGCGGATGGAGAGACCCAGTACTTC. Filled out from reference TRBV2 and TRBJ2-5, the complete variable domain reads EPEVTQTPSHQVTQMGQEVILRCVPISNHLYFYWYRQILGQKVEFLVSFYNNEISEKSEIFDDQFSVERPDGSNFTLKIRSTKLEDSAMYFCASRGQGADGETQYFGPGTRLLVL.

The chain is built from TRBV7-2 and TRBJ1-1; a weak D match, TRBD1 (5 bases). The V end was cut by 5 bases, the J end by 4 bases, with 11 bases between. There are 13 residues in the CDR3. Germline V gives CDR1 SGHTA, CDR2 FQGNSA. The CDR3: CASSQHGGTEAFF. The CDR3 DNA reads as TGTGCCAGCAGCCAACACGGGGGCACTGAAGCTTTCTTT.